One and the same sample provided the 25 T cell receptor beta chains below, sequenced in a study of cytomegalovirus exposure and HLA in healthy donors (dated by TCRdb to about 2017). The library was made by the immunoSEQ multiplex PCR assay. Drawn from immuneACCESS, this table holds only the in-frame rearrangements with V and J called that TCRdb kept. Clones are partly lost; checked studies trace under half to an unresolved V gene and leave the rest unexplained. The sample has about 240,000 clones on record, around 87% of them singletons. The top ten clonotypes cover about 1.2% of the sample. The sample comprised PBMCs. The receptors stem from a woman in her twenties or thirties in good health and CMV-seropositive.

In DNA form, the CDR3 reads TGTGCCTGGAGTGTTTATGGGGGCCCCGGGGAGCTGTTTTTT. This encodes CAWSVYGGPGELFF. The chain recombines TRBV30 with TRBJ2-2, with D possibly being TRBD1 (6 bases). Trimming stripped 0 bases from V and 6 bases from J, with 11 bases between. Germline CDR1 GTSNPN, CDR2 SVGIG (reference sequence). The CDR3 extends over 14 amino acids.

The rearrangement links TRBV4-2 to TRBJ2-1; D is ambiguous. Germline V gene data show CDR1 as LGHNA and CDR2 as YNFKEQ. V shed 0 bases and J shed 7 bases, with 10 bases lying between them. This CDR3 has 14 residues. CDR3 bases: TGTGCCAGCAGCCAAGATGTGGGCCAAAATGAGCAGTTCTTC. It specifies CASSQDVGQNEQFF.

The genes are TRBV4-1 and TRBJ1-4, with D unclear. There are 15 residues in the CDR3. The V and J ends lost 6 bases and 3 bases respectively, with 14 bases between them. Per the germline V gene, CDR1 is MGHRA and CDR2 is YSYEKL. CDR3 DNA sequence: TGCGCCAGCAGGCGGGTTGGCACGGCTAATGAAAAACTGTTTTTT. This sequence encodes CASRRVGTANEKLFF.

V is TRBV19 and J is TRBJ1-4; TRBD1 aligns across 9 bases. Germline lookup yields CDR1 LNHDA and CDR2 SQIVND (reference sequence). V gave up 9 bases and J gave up 7 bases; unmatched junction bases: 6. This CDR3 has 13 amino acids. The CDR3 DNA follows: TGTGCCAGCACAGGGGGCTTTAGTGAAAAACTGTTTTTT. Residues: CASTGGFSEKLFF.

V gene TRBV5-1 combines with J gene TRBJ2-7; possibly TRBD1 for D (6 bases). The CDR3 extends over 13 amino acids. Trimming removed 0 bases at V and 7 bases at J, with 11 bases between. The germline gives CDR1 SGHRS, CDR2 YFSETQ. CDR3 amino acids: CASSLDRALEQYF. CDR3 nucleotide sequence: TGCGCCAGCAGCTTGGACAGGGCGCTGGAGCAGTACTTC. Looking up the rest from reference TRBV5-1 and TRBJ2-7 gives the full variable domain: KAGVTQTPRYLIKTRGQQVTLSCSPISGHRSVSWYQQTPGQGLQFLFEYFSETQRNKGNFPGRFSGRQFSNSRSEMNVSTLELGDSALYLCASSLDRALEQYFGPGTRLTVT.

The chain carries TRBV7-8 and TRBJ2-5, with TRBD2 as a possible D gene (6 bases). CDR3 length: 15 residues. The germline gives CDR1 SGHVS, CDR2 FQNEAQ. V was clipped by 7 bases and J by 5 bases, with 20 bases between them. For the CDR3, the DNA is TGTGCCAGCACCCAGTACGGAGGGCCTGGGGAGACCCAGTACTTC. The encoded protein is CASTQYGGPGETQYF.

V is TRBV5-1 and J is TRBJ2-7; 14 bases fit TRBD2. The CDR3 contains 16 residues. With 4 bases clipped from V and 8 bases from J, the junction kept 11 bases outside the gene matches. Germline loops: CDR1 SGHRS, CDR2 YFSETQ. CDR3 in DNA: TGCGCCAGCAGCGAGACTAGCGGGAGGGCCAGAGGCCAGCAGTACTTC. It encodes CASSETSGRARGQQYF.

The genes are TRBV6-4 and TRBJ2-1; 8 bases align to TRBD2. Per the germline V gene, CDR1 is MRHNA and CDR2 is SNTAGT. V lost 4 bases, J lost 8 bases, and 10 bases stayed unmatched. The CDR3 runs to 15 residues. CDR3 sequence: CASSGSGGASDEQFF. The CDR3 DNA reads as TGTGCCAGCAGTGGCTCGGGGGGGGCCTCTGATGAGCAGTTCTTC.

To note about this clone: A much larger clone lies one base from this, so it may be a read error. This sequence joins TRBV11-2 and TRBJ2-7; D call uncertain. The V gene lost 3 bases and the J gene lost 3 bases, with 3 bases spanning the gap. The CDR3 totals 11 residues. Germline V CDR1 and CDR2: SGHAT, FQNNGV. CDR3 region: CASSFYYEQYF. The CDR3 coding sequence is TGTGCCAGCAGCTTCTACTACGAGCAGTACTTC.

This chain links TRBV6-5 with TRBJ2-1, with 9 bases matching TRBD2. This CDR3 has 15 amino acids. V was pared by 6 bases and J by 6 bases, with 9 bases of the junction left unmatched. Germline V gives CDR1 MNHEY, CDR2 SVGAGI. The CDR3 spells CASRISGSRVNEQFF. CDR3 coding DNA: TGTGCCAGCAGAATTAGCGGGAGTAGGGTCAATGAGCAGTTCTTC.

This chain joins TRBV28 and TRBJ2-7, with 9 bases identical to TRBD1. Losses at the gene ends were 8 bases for V and 3 bases for J; bases not matched to a gene: 2. This CDR3 has 12 amino acids. Germline V gives CDR1 MDHEN, CDR2 SYDVKM. CDR3 coding DNA: TGTGCCAGCTGGGACAGGGACTACGAGCAGTACTTC. As protein: CASWDRDYEQYF.

This clone came up a few times. The J gene is TRBJ1-2, the V gene TRBV19; D ambiguous. The V end was cut by 5 bases, the J end by 4 bases, with 14 bases between. The CDR3 is 14 residues long. CDR1 is LNHDA, CDR2 SQIVND, per germline (reference sequence). The CDR3 loop reads CASSSWQVSYGYTF. As DNA, the CDR3 is TGTGCCAGTAGTTCGTGGCAGGTGTCCTATGGCTACACCTTC.

This chain joins TRBV18 and TRBJ2-1, with D possibly matching TRBD1 (5 bases). The length of the CDR3 is 16 residues. V lost 3 bases, J lost 12 bases, and 24 bases lay in between. Germline CDR1 and CDR2: KGHSH and LQKENI. CDR3 loop: CASSPSGQGATSRQFF. CDR3 coding DNA: TGTGCCAGCTCACCCTCTGGACAAGGGGCCACCTCCAGGCAGTTCTTC. Together with reference TRBV18 and TRBJ2-1, the CDR3 gives the full variable domain: NAGVMQNPRHLVRRRGQEARLRCSPMKGHSHVYWYRQLPEEGLKFMVYLQKENIIDESGMPKERFSAEFPKEGPSILRIQQVVRGDSAAYFCASSPSGQGATSRQFFGPGTRLTVL.

The chain combines TRBV2 with TRBJ1-1, with a weak D call TRBD1 (5 bases). The germline V gene has CDR1 SNHLY and CDR2 FYNNEI. The CDR3 length is 14 residues. Deletions cut 6 bases from V and 5 bases from J, with 16 bases between. The CDR3 DNA reads TGTGCCAGCAGATTCTCGGGACTAATAACTGAAGCTTTCTTT. Translated, it gives CASRFSGLITEAFF.

The rearrangement links TRBV29-1 to TRBJ2-7; TRBD1 aligns across 7 bases. The CDR3 has 15 amino acids. Looked up from germline, CDR1 is SQVTM and CDR2 is ANQGSEA. V dropped 6 bases and J dropped 0; count of bases not matched to a gene: 11. CDR3 in amino acids: CSVVGPGQLSYEQYF. The DNA of the CDR3 is TGCAGCGTAGTGGGACCGGGACAGCTCTCCTACGAGCAGTACTTC.

The V gene is TRBV6-1, the J gene TRBJ1-2; TRBD1 agrees at 10 bases. Germline V gene sequence: CDR1 MNHNS, CDR2 SASEGT. CDR3 length: 14 amino acids. Trimming removed 6 bases from V and 2 bases from J; junction bases left unmatched: 3. The CDR3 region is CASRETGGNYGYTF. The CDR3, as DNA: TGTGCCAGCAGAGAGACAGGGGGCAACTATGGCTACACCTTC.

The rearrangement links TRBV30 to TRBJ1-1, with 7 bases lining up with TRBD1. The length of the CDR3 is 14 residues. Per the germline V gene, CDR1 is GTSNPN and CDR2 is SVGIG (reference sequence). The V gene end was trimmed by 1 base and the J gene end by 4 bases; junction bases not matched to a gene: 6. The CDR3 region is CAWSAKQGFTEAFF. The DNA of the CDR3 is TGTGCCTGGAGTGCTAAACAGGGGTTCACTGAAGCTTTCTTT.

The chain links TRBV4-2 to TRBJ2-4; D is ambiguous. CDR1 LGHNA and CDR2 YNFKEQ come from the germline V gene. Trimming took off 2 bases at V and 0 bases at J, with 14 bases between the two ends. The CDR3 extends over 17 amino acids. The CDR3 here is CASSQITETLAKNIQYF. The CDR3 DNA reads TGTGCCAGCAGCCAAATAACAGAGACCCTAGCCAAAAACATTCAGTACTTC.

CDR3 amino acids: CSVGTGGTYGYTF. The CDR3 DNA is TGCAGCGTTGGGACAGGGGGCACCTATGGCTACACCTTC. The V and J genes are TRBV29-1 and TRBJ1-2; 11 bases fit TRBD1. V was pared by 4 bases and J by 4 bases, with 2 bases of the junction left unmatched. This CDR3 comprises 13 residues. Germline V lookup: CDR1 SQVTM, CDR2 ANQGSEA.

The chain carries TRBV5-5 and TRBJ2-7; TRBD1 aligns across 7 bases. The CDR3 extends over 14 amino acids. CDR1 is SGHKS and CDR2 is YYEKEE in the germline V gene (reference sequence). Unmatched junction bases numbered 3, after V lost 3 bases and J lost 0 bases. The DNA for the CDR3 is TGTGCCAGCAGCTCCCGGGACAGCTCCTACGAGCAGTACTTC. Translated: CASSSRDSSYEQYF.

The V gene is TRBV5-4, the J gene TRBJ1-1, with D unclear. Germline values: CDR1 SGHNT, CDR2 YYREEE (reference sequence). The CDR3 consists of 13 residues. The germline V and J ends were trimmed by 2 bases and 1 base, with 6 bases remaining between them. Written as DNA, the CDR3 is TGTGCCAGCAGCTTTCCAGAGAACACTGAAGCTTTCTTT. Its protein is CASSFPENTEAFF. Using reference TRBV5-4 and TRBJ1-1 for the parts outside the CDR3, the full variable domain is ETGVTQSPTHLIKTRGQQVTLRCSSQSGHNTVSWYQQALGQGPQFIFQYYREEENGRGNFPPRFSGLQFPNYSSELNVNALELDDSALYLCASSFPENTEAFFGQGTRLTVV.

This clone has only one observation. The rearrangement uses TRBV6-6 and TRBJ2-7; the D gene is possibly TRBD2 (5 bases). Trimming took 4 bases from V and 6 from J, leaving 19 bases between them. The CDR3 loop spans 15 amino acids. CDR1 is MNHNY and CDR2 is SVGAGI in the germline V gene (reference sequence). The CDR3 spells CASSSQLLGLGEQYF. The CDR3 nucleotides read TGTGCCAGCAGTTCCCAGCTACTAGGGCTAGGCGAGCAGTACTTC.

In regard to this clone: At one end, the junction sequence differs from germline, possibly due to a read error. This chain links TRBV6-5 with TRBJ2-1; 8 positions match TRBD1. The length of the CDR3 is 11 residues. Germline-derived CDR1 and CDR2 are MNHEY and SVGAGI. CDR3 sequence: CASSRQGFEVF. The CDR3 coding sequence is TGTGCCAGCAGTAGACAGGGGTTTGAGGTCTTC.

V and J are TRBV7-6 and TRBJ1-1, with D unresolved. The CDR3 runs to 14 residues. Germline CDR1 SGHVS, CDR2 FNYEAQ. V lost 5 bases, J lost 3 bases, and 13 bases lay in between. This chain's CDR3 is CASSHHSSDTEAFF. The CDR3 bases are TGTGCCAGCAGCCACCACTCGTCGGACACTGAAGCTTTCTTT.

V is TRBV5-1 and J is TRBJ2-5, with 9 nucleotides matching TRBD2. Germline trimming cut 4 bases from V and 3 bases from J; bases unmatched to any gene: 13. The germline gives CDR1 SGHRS, CDR2 YFSETQ. The CDR3 loop spans 17 amino acids. CDR3 DNA sequence: TGCGCCAGCAGCCGGCCTTTGCGGGAGGGATCAGAAGAGACCCAGTACTTC. Its translation is CASSRPLREGSEETQYF.